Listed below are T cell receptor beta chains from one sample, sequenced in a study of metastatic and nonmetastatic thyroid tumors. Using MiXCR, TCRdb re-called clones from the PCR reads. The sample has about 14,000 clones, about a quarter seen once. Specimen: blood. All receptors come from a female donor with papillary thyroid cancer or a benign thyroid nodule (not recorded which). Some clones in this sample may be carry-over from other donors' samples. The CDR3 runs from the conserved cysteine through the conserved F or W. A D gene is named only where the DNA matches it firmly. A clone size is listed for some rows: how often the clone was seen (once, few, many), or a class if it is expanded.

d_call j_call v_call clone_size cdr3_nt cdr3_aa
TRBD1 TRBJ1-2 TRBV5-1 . TGCGCCAGCCGTCTAGTGGGACAGGGGACTCGGAACTATGGCTACACCTTC CASRLVGQGTRNYGYTF
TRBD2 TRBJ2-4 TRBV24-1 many TGTGCCACCAGATCCAGGGAGGGCTCGGACATTCAGTACTTT CATRSREGSDIQYF
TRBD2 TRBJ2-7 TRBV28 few TGTGCCAGCCGCGACCTCAGGGAGGGGATCTCCTACGAGCAGTACTTC CASRDLREGISYEQYF
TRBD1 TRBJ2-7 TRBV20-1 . TGCAGTGCTACCCACCCGAGACAGGGGACCTACGAGCAGTACTTC CSATHPRQGTYEQYF
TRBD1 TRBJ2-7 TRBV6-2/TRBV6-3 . TGTGCCAGCAGTCGCGACAGGGTTCTTTACGAGCAGTACTTC CASSRDRVLYEQYF
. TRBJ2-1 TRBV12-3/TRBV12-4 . TGTGCCAGCGATCCCACCGGAGGGGGGCCGGAGGAGAAGTTCTTC CASDPTGGGPEEKFF
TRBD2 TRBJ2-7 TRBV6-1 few TGTGCCAGCAGTGGGCTAGCGGGAGTATCAAACGAGCAGTACTTC CASSGLAGVSNEQYF
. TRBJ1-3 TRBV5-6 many TGTGCCAGCAGCCACAGCCTGTGGTACGAGGCTGGAAACACCATATATTTT CASSHSLWYEAGNTIYF
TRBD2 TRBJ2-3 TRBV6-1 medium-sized TGTGCCAGCAGTGAACAGTCTGTAGTAGCGGGTTCGTCAGATACGCAGTATTTT CASSEQSVVAGSSDTQYF
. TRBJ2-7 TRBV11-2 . TGTGCCAGCAGCGTACAGAGCTCCTACGAGCAGTACTTC CASSVQSSYEQYF
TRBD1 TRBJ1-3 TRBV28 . TGTGCCAGCAGTTTGGGACAGGGAGGAAACACCATATATTTT CASSLGQGGNTIYF
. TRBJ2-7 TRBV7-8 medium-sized TGTGCCAGCAGCTTAAATGGAGTAGCGGTCTACGAGCAGTACTTC CASSLNGVAVYEQYF
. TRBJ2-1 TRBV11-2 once TGTGCCAGCAGCGGCGGCCTAATCCAGTTCTTC CASSGGLIQFF
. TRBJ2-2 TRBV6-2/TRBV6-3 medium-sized TGTGCCAGCAGTAACCAGAGGTTTAACACCGGGGAGCTGTTTTTT CASSNQRFNTGELFF
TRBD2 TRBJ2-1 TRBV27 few TGTGCCAGCCGTGTCTTGACTAGCGGGACGACCTACAATGAGCAGTTCTTC CASRVLTSGTTYNEQFF
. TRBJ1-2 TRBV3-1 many TGTGCCAGCAGCCAATCGGGGAAGGGCTACACCTTC CASSQSGKGYTF
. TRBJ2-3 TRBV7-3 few TGTGCCAGCAGCTACGTAGGGTATAGGCAGTATTTT CASSYVGYRQYF
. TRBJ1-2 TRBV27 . TGTGCCAGCAGTTTATCGCCCGGGTTAGACGGCTACACCTTC CASSLSPGLDGYTF
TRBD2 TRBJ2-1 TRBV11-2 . TGTGCCAGCAGTTTACAAGGACTAGCGGGCAATGAGCAGTTCTTC CASSLQGLAGNEQFF
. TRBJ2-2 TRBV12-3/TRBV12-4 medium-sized TGTGCCAGCAGACAGGGAGGTGCCGGGGAGCTGTTTTTT CASRQGGAGELFF
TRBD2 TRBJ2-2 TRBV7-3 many TGTGCCAGCAGCTTTCTAGCGGCCACCGGGGAGCTGTTTTTT CASSFLAATGELFF
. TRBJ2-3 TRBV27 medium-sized TGTGCCAGCAGTCCACCGTACAAGACAGACCGCACAGATACGCAGTATTTT CASSPPYKTDRTDTQYF
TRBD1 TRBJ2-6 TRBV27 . TGTGCCAGCAGTTCCACCGGGACAGGGTATTCTGGGGCCAACGTCCTGACTTTC CASSSTGTGYSGANVLTF
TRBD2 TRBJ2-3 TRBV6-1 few TGTGCCAGCAGGCGGACTAGCGGGGCCCTCACAGATACGCAGTATTTT CASRRTSGALTDTQYF
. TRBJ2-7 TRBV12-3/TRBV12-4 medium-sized TGTGCCAGCAGTTTGAGGTCCTCTACTAATGCCTACGAGCAGTACTTC CASSLRSSTNAYEQYF
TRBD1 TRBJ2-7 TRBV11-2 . TGTGCCAGCAGATCCAACAGGGGAGCTGGCGAGCAGTACTTC CASRSNRGAGEQYF
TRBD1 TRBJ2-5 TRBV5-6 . TGTGCCAGCAGCTTGGCCCGGGACAGGGAAGAGACCCAGTACTTC CASSLARDREETQYF
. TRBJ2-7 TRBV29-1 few TGCAGCGTCGCCAGTGGAACCTACGAGCAGTACTTC CSVASGTYEQYF